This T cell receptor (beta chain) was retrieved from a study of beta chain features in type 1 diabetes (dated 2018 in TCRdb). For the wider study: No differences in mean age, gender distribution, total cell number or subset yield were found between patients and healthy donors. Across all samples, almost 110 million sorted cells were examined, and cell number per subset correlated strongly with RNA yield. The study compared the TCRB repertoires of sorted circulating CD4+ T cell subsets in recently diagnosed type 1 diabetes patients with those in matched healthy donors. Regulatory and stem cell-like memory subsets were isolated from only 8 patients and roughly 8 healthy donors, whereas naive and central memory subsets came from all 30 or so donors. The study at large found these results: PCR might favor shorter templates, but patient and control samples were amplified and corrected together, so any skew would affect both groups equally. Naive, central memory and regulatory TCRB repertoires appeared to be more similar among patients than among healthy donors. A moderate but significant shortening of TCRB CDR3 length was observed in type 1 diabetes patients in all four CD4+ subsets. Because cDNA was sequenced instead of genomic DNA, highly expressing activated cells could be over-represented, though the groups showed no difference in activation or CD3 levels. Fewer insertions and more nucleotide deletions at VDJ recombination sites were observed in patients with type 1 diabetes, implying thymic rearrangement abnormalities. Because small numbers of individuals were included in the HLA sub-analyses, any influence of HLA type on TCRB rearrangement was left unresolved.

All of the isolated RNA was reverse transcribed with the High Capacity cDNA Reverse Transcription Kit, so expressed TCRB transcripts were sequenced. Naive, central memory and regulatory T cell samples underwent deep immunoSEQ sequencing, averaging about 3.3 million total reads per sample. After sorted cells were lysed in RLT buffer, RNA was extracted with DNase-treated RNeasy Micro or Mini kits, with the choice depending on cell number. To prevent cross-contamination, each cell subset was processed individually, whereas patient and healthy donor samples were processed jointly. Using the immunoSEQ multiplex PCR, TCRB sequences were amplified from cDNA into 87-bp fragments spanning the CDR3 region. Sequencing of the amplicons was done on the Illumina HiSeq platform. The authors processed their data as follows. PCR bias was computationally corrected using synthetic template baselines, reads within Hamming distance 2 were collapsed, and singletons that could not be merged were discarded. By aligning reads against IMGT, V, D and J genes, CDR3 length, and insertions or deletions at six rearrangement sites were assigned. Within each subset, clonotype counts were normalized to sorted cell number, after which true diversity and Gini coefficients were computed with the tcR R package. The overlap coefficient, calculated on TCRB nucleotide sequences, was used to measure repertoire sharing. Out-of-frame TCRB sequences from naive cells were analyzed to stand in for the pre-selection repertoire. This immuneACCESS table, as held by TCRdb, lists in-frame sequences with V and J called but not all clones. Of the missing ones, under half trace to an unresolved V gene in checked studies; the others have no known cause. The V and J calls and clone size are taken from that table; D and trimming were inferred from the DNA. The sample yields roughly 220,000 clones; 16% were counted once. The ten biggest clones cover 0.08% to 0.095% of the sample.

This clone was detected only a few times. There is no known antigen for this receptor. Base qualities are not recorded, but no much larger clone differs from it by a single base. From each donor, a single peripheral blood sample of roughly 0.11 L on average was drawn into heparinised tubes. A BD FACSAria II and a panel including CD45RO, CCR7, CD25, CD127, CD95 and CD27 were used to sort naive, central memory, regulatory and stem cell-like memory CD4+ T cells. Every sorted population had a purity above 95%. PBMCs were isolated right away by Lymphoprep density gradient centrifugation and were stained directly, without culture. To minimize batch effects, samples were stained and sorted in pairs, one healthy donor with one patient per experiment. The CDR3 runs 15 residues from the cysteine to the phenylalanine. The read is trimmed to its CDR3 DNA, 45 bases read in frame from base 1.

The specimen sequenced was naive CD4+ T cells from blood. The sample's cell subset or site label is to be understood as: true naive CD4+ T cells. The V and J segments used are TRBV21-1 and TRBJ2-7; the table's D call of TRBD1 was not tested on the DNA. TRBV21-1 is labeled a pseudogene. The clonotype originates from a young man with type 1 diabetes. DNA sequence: TGTGCCAGCAGCAGTAGGACAGCGTTCTCCTACGAGCAGTACTTC. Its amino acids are CASSSRTAFSYEQYF.